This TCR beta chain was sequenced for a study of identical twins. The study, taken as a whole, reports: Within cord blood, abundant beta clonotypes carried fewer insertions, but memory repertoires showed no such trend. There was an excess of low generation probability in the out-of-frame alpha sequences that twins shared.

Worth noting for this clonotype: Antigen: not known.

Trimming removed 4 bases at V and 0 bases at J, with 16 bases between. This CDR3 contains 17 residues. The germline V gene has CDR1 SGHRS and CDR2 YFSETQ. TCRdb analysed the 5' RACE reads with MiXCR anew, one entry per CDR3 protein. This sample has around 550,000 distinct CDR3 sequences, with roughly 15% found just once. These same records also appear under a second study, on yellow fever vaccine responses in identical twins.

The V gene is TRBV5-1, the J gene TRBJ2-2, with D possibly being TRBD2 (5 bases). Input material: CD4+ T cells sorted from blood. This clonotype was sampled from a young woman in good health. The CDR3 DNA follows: TGCGCCAGCAGCCCGCTCCAGCGGAGTGCGAACACCGGGGAGCTGTTTTTT. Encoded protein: CASSPLQRSANTGELFF.